A selection of T cell receptor beta chains follows, all from one sample in a study of cytomegalovirus exposure and HLA in healthy donors. TCRdb's copy holds only in-frame clones and misses some; the assay was immunoSEQ multiplex PCR. The profile covers 60,000 or so clones, with approximately 83% appearing a single time and roughly 10% taken by the ten largest. What was sequenced was PBMCs. These receptors came from a female donor in good health and CMV-seronegative. The CDR3 runs from the conserved cysteine through the conserved F or W. Fields, in order: J gene, V gene, CDR3 protein.

TRBJ1-2	TRBV7-9	CASSSTLAGRDQVRGYTF
TRBJ2-3	TRBV18	CASSDRSTDTQYF
TRBJ1-5	TRBV29-1	CSVADRQNQPQHF
TRBJ1-6	TRBV25-1	CASSEYGNSPLHF
TRBJ2-7	TRBV7-6	CASSLEGREQYF
TRBJ1-2	TRBV30	CAWQAQGVPGYTF
TRBJ2-1	TRBV13	CASSLDRGSYNEQFF
TRBJ2-5	TRBV7-2	CASSPSTRETQYF
TRBJ1-5	TRBV4-1	CASSPREGGQPQHF
TRBJ2-5	TRBV5-1	CASSRGAGETQYF
TRBJ1-5	TRBV18	CASSRGTARDQPQHF
TRBJ1-5	TRBV7-2	CASSPDNGNQPQHF
TRBJ2-5	TRBV7-7	CASSPSGGETQYF
TRBJ2-7	TRBV11-1	CASSRLAGGPESYEQYF
TRBJ1-2	TRBV6-5	CASSYDRGVGYGYTF